This TCR beta chain derives from a study of shared clonotypes between healthy human individuals. The overall study: CD8 memory received one plate per donor, CD8 naive two, CD4 memory three and CD4 naive three.

Clones were sequenced by immunoSEQ multiplex PCR, and TCRdb holds only the in-frame ones, with some missing. The sample yields 630,000 or so clones, roughly 98% seen once. V lost 5 bases and J lost 6, with 14 bases in between. The germline V gene has CDR1 SQVTM and CDR2 ANQGSEA. The CDR3 runs to 12 residues. Naive CD8 cells were CD45RO-negative, positively selected for CCR7, excluding terminally differentiated effector memory CD45RA+ cells. This receptor was obtained from a man aged 25 to 40 in good health. The chain couples TRBV29-1 to TRBJ2-7, with D perhaps matching TRBD2 (5 bases). The sequenced sample consisted of naive CD8+ T cells sorted from blood. This CDR3 reads CSVLAAEAEQYF. CDR3 coding DNA: TGCAGCGTTCTTGCAGCGGAGGCCGAGCAGTACTTC.